This is a list of T cell receptor beta chains from one sample in a study of a mutant IDH1 vaccine in newly diagnosed glioma. These receptors lack a known antigen. Profiling relied on immunoSEQ multiplex PCR, and the TCRdb table lists in-frame clones only, not all of them. The table records 95,000 to 120,000 clones, 85% to 90% of them present only once. Sequencing was performed on PBMCs, taken from a glioma patient whose treatment included an IDH1 peptide vaccine. Receptors were obtained from a woman aged 45-65 years with glioma. Both conserved end residues are trimmed from each CDR3. The order of the fields is V gene, CDR3 length, CDR3 protein.

V gene: TRBV4-1; CDR3 length: 14; CDR3 protein: ASSQERLTGVNEQF
V gene: TRBV11-3; CDR3 length: 13; CDR3 protein: ASSLKPGQSYEQY
V gene: TRBV9; CDR3 length: 13; CDR3 protein: ASSVEGDSNQPQH
V gene: TRBV4-2; CDR3 length: 18; CDR3 protein: ASSQPGLAGPRRVKDTQY
V gene: TRBV5-6; CDR3 length: 12; CDR3 protein: ASSWWANTGELF
V gene: TRBV19; CDR3 length: 14; CDR3 protein: ASSPGLAGASYEQY
V gene: TRBV7-9; CDR3 length: 14; CDR3 protein: ASRPHPGQVSYEQY
V gene: TRBV4-1; CDR3 length: 11; CDR3 protein: ASSQEYTDGYT
V gene: TRBV10-3; CDR3 length: 11; CDR3 protein: AISESSDSEAF
V gene: TRBV29-1; CDR3 length: 12; CDR3 protein: SGGRGDTPGELF
V gene: TRBV27; CDR3 length: 10; CDR3 protein: ASSQSGTRGF